A selection of T cell receptor beta chains follows, all from one sample in a study of cytomegalovirus exposure and HLA in healthy donors. Clones were read by immunoSEQ multiplex PCR, and TCRdb kept only the in-frame ones, dropping some. The sample holds roughly 110,000 clones; 65% to 85% are singletons and the top ten take around 2.4%. Sequencing used PBMCs. The receptors derive from a young man in good health and CMV-seronegative. The CDR3 runs from the conserved cysteine through the conserved F or W. Not every row has a clone size; where given, it reads once, few, many or a size class.

TRBV6-1	NA	CASRGTAATNEKLFF
TRBV30	few	CAHTWAGLTNEKLFF
TRBV6-5	NA	CASRYRGRNGLGELFF
TRBV6-1	medium-sized	CASTPGLASNEQFF
TRBV9	NA	CASSVVGAGANVLTF
TRBV5-1	NA	CASTIGAGRAEAFF
TRBV5-1	once	CASSPWSSGTFREAFF
TRBV6-6	few	CASTDPRVPQGYEQYF
TRBV11-2	NA	CASRPGQGAKTQYF
TRBV27	NA	CASSKQGSNQPQHF
TRBV5-4	NA	CASSLSDNSPLHF
TRBV6-1	NA	CASRSNRGGRELFF
TRBV19	NA	CASSSPGQGIYGYTF
TRBV19	NA	CASSGGQANYGYTF
TRBV6-5	NA	CASTSAGGVSYEQYF
TRBV6-1	NA	CASIPSGRNGGELFF
TRBV6-5	NA	CASSSVETQYF
TRBV13	few	CASSLLDAEAFF
TRBV9	few	CASSVASGGGRSGNTIYF
TRBV13	NA	CASSPLAGGEQYF
TRBV19	NA	CASSPERGNSYEQYF
TRBV10-2	few	CASRVTVSPYEQYF
TRBV29-1	NA	CSVTDRARDTEAFF
TRBV25-1	NA	CASSDGQVSNQPQHF
TRBV6-1	few	CASREGQGTDTQYF
TRBV15	NA	CATSRSSGGARETQYF
TRBV7-6	NA	CASSLDLLTSGGHEQYF
TRBV7-9	NA	CASSQTGLGNQPQHF
TRBV5-6	few	CASSSSSSGILYEQYF
TRBV12-5	NA	CASGLTPGERVIMAEAFF
TRBV7-9	NA	CASSPTTGVISTDTQYF
TRBV4-1	NA	CASSQAGTGREKLFF
TRBV13	few	CASSSAYEQYF
TRBV6-1	NA	CASSVGQVYGYTF
TRBV9	NA	CASSVGQGPVFF
TRBV30	NA	CAKGAGGTQYF
TRBV9	NA	CASSVEGTEGSPLHF
TRBV4-1	NA	CASSQDPPGATNEKLFF
TRBV14	NA	CASSHERWGLEAFF
TRBV5-5	NA	CASSYGLYEQYF
TRBV11-2	NA	CASSPPVTVGYTF
TRBV27	NA	CASSFTSSYEQYF
TRBV9	NA	CASSVGSGDSNQPQHF
TRBV5-8	NA	CASSPRQPQHF
TRBV28	once	CASSPQALKAFF
TRBV5-6	once	CASSPPYGTGAYEQYF
TRBV4-2	NA	CASSQEPQDTQYF